This record looks at one TCR beta chain sequence and its context. Antigen: not known. The CDR3 is 14 residues long. CDR1 is MNHNY and CDR2 is SVGAGI in the germline V gene (reference sequence). V gave up 2 bases and J gave up 5 bases, with 12 bases separating them. The CD8+ and CD4+ T cells were isolated magnetically using a negative isolation approach, whereas the TEMRA cells were enriched by FACS. The authors reverse transcribed about 0.5 to 1 ug RNA with random hexamers. TCR beta CDR3 was amplified by immunoSEQ covering 54 Vbeta and 13 Jbeta. Each CDR3 protein is one row after TCRdb ran MiXCR on the immunoSEQ multiplex PCR reads. The repertoire holds around 180,000 distinct CDR3 sequences, with under 95% as singletons. The data derive from a study of CD8 T cells in Susac syndrome. Study information: Active disease was present in more than 5 of the sequenced Susac syndrome patients, and remission in eight or nine.

General study results and limits: None of the CD4+ T cell repertoires in Susac syndrome showed clonal expansion.

Sequenced sample: CD4+ T cells from PBMCs. This receptor was obtained from a human donor with Susac syndrome. This chain links TRBV6-6 with TRBJ2-5; D may be TRBD1 (5 bases). The CDR3: CASSYPRVGETQYF. As DNA, the CDR3 is TGTGCCAGCAGTTACCCCAGGGTAGGGGAGACCCAGTACTTC.